This T cell receptor beta chain emerged from a study of blood T cell repertoires in COVID-19. Study context: Spain, Italy and the United States supplied samples that represented acute and convalescent COVID-19.

Per the original data handling: Estimation of nucleated cell counts was performed using reference gene primer amplification. The assay was immunoSEQ multiplex PCR, and TCRdb's table has in-frame clones only and misses some. That table gives V, J and clone size, and the DNA gave D and trimming. The sample records 270,000 or so clones, 75% to 90% being singletons. The CDR3 runs 19 residues. CDR1 is SGHNT and CDR2 is YENEEA in the germline V gene. With 0 bases clipped from V and 4 bases from J, the junction kept 17 bases outside the gene matches. The source is a woman between 35 and 50 years old who had recovered from COVID-19. Sequences were obtained from peripheral blood. This chain connects TRBV11-3 to TRBJ1-2; TRBD1 aligns across 7 bases. CDR3 in amino acids: CASSLDLINDGQELYGYTF. The CDR3 nucleotides read TGTGCCAGCAGCTTAGACCTCATAAATGACGGACAGGAACTCTATGGCTACACCTTC.